This T cell receptor beta chain was recorded in a study of T cell responses to AZD1222 COVID-19 vaccine. Study-wide findings and caveats: Clonal diversity may have been underestimated in mostly white British donors.

Repertoires were generated with immunoSEQ multiplex PCR, while TCRdb's copy carries only in-frame clones and drops some. The sample shows 100,000 to 150,000 clones, 88% of them seen only once. Regarding this clone: No antigen is known for it.

The sequence was obtained from an adult in good health. The sample in question was peripheral blood, obtained on day 0 of AZD1222 vaccination.

Here the CDR3 DNA reads TGTGCCAGCTCACGACAGGGGTACAATCAGCCCCAGCATTTT. Its protein is CASSRQGYNQPQHF. V gene TRBV18 combines with J gene TRBJ1-5; 8 bases line up with TRBD1. Germline V gene data show CDR1 as KGHSH and CDR2 as LQKENI. Trimming at V came to 4 bases and at J to 3 bases, leaving 2 bases not matched to a gene. CDR3 length: 14 residues.